Sequencing of this TCR beta chain was carried out in a study of molecular identifiers for immune sequencing clone quantification. TCRdb reprocessed the PCR reads with MiXCR, giving one entry per CDR3 protein. The data hold about 640,000 distinct CDR3 sequences, with around 20% observed a single time. For this clonotype: Its antigen is not known.

Points from the study as a whole: Jurkat TCR RNA that was spiked in from one cell was reportedly detectable among one million naive cells.

V gave up 0 bases and J gave up 8 bases, with 22 bases separating them. Germline V gene sequence: CDR1 LGHNA, CDR2 YNFKEQ. The CDR3 is 17 amino acids. The rearrangement joins TRBV4-2 to TRBJ1-1; D perhaps matches TRBD1 (6 bases). The source material was naive CD8+ T cells from blood, with Jurkat cell RNA spiked in. This sample's subset: FACS-sorted CD8+CD4-CCR7+CD45RA+ naive T cells. This TCR was recovered from a human donor in good health. Some libraries in this study had Jurkat cell RNA spiked in. Written as DNA, the CDR3 is TGTGCCAGCAGCCAAGAGGCTCCTGGGACATACCATGACGAAGCTTTCTTT. Translated: CASSQEAPGTYHDEAFF.